The 14 T cell receptor beta chains presented below share a single source sample, sequenced in a study of OX40 agonist ivuxolimab in advanced cancers. The assay was immunoSEQ multiplex PCR, and TCRdb's table has in-frame clones only and misses some. The data hold 50,000 to 75,000 clones, with less than 90% observed a single time. The specimen comprised CD4+ or CD8+ T cells sorted from blood, sampled in a trial of the OX40 agonist ivuxolimab. These receptors all stem from an adult with an advanced solid tumor such as melanoma, head and neck, liver or kidney cancer.

V usage is TRBV5-6 and J usage is TRBJ2-5; TRBD2 matches 8 bases. Trimming at V came to 2 bases and at J to 2 bases, leaving 2 bases not matched to a gene. This CDR3 has 14 residues. CDR1 and CDR2 from the germline V gene are SGHDT and YYEEEE. The CDR3 loop is CASSFGTRQETQYF. In DNA form, the CDR3 reads TGTGCCAGCAGCTTCGGGACTAGACAAGAGACCCAGTACTTC.

This clone was found once. The chain employs TRBV10-3 and TRBJ2-5; a possible D gene is TRBD2 (5 bases). Germline loops: CDR1 ENHRY, CDR2 SYGVKD. Trimming took 2 bases from V and 0 from J, leaving 16 bases between them. There are 17 residues in the CDR3. The CDR3: CAISEGPQRADQETQYF. The CDR3, as DNA: TGTGCCATCAGTGAGGGCCCTCAGCGAGCGGACCAAGAGACCCAGTACTTC.

V is TRBV5-5 and J is TRBJ2-2; D gene ambiguous. Trimming removed 4 bases at V and 1 base at J, with 8 bases between. CDR3 size: 14 residues. CDR1 is SGHKS, CDR2 YYEKEE, per germline (reference sequence). CDR3 sequence reads: CASSHSRNTGELFF. The DNA of the CDR3 is TGTGCCAGCAGCCATTCAAGGAACACCGGGGAGCTGTTTTTT.

This clone was found a few times. V usage is TRBV7-9 and J usage is TRBJ1-1; D may be TRBD1 (6 bases). The CDR3 is 11 amino acids. With 5 bases removed from V and 11 bases from J, the gap between germline ends came to 12 bases. Germline V gene sequence: CDR1 SEHNR, CDR2 FQNEAQ (reference sequence). The CDR3 loop is CASSLSQGAFF. The DNA for the CDR3 is TGTGCCAGCAGCCTTAGCCAGGGGGCTTTCTTT.

This clone was seen a single time. The chain carries TRBV7-9 and TRBJ1-1, with D perhaps matching TRBD1 (5 bases). Trimming cost V 3 bases and J 0 bases, with 8 bases left between them. CDR1 and CDR2 (germline): SEHNR, FQNEAQ (reference sequence). The CDR3 contains 14 residues. The CDR3 DNA is TGTGCCAGCAGCTTCGAGGGACTGAACACTGAAGCTTTCTTT. The encoded protein is CASSFEGLNTEAFF. The full variable domain, completed using reference TRBV7-9 and TRBJ1-1, is DTGVSQNPRHKITKRGQNVTFRCDPISEHNRLYWYRQTLGQGPEFLTYFQNEAQLEKSRLLSDRFSAERPKGSFSTLEIQRTEQGDSAMYLCASSFEGLNTEAFFGQGTRLTVV.

The chain recombines TRBV5-1 with TRBJ2-5; 10 nucleotides line up with TRBD1. The CDR3 has 14 amino acids. Losses at the gene ends were 6 bases for V and 3 bases for J; bases not matched to a gene: 5. The germline V gene encodes CDR1 SGHRS and CDR2 YFSETQ. In DNA, the CDR3 is TGCGCCAGCACCTCGGGGACAGGGGAAGAGACCCAGTACTTC. Translation gives CASTSGTGEETQYF.

CDR3 bases: TGCGCCAGCAGCTTGGGTGAAGATACGCAGTATTTT. It translates to CASSLGEDTQYF. This chain links TRBV5-1 with TRBJ2-3; no clear D. The CDR3 has 12 residues. Trimming cost V 0 bases and J 5 bases, with 4 bases left between them. Per the germline V gene, CDR1 is SGHRS and CDR2 is YFSETQ.

The chain uses TRBV5-6 and TRBJ1-3, with D unclear. The length of the CDR3 is 16 residues. V was cut by 0 bases and J by 0 bases, with 10 bases left in between. Germline assignment: CDR1 SGHDT and CDR2 YYEEEE. CDR3 in DNA: TGTGCCAGCAGCTTGGGTCGGCGACTCTCTGGAAACACCATATATTTT. It codes for CASSLGRRLSGNTIYF.

The chain joins TRBV15 to TRBJ1-2, with TRBD1 identical over 7 bases. The CDR3 has 13 amino acids. CDR1 LNHNV and CDR2 YYDKDF come from the germline V gene (reference sequence). V trimming: 5 bases; J trimming: 2 bases; junction bases outside the gene matches: 2. The CDR3: CATSGRGNYGYTF. The CDR3 nucleotides read TGTGCCACCAGCGGCAGGGGGAACTATGGCTACACCTTC.

The CDR3 is CASSLGRVEDYGYTF. The CDR3 DNA is TGCGCCAGCAGCTTGGGGAGGGTAGAGGACTATGGCTACACCTTC. The J gene is TRBJ1-2, the V gene TRBV5-1; D gene ambiguous. Trimming removed 0 bases at V and 3 bases at J, with 12 bases between. The CDR3 is made up of 15 amino acids. Germline V gene sequence: CDR1 SGHRS, CDR2 YFSETQ.

The J gene is TRBJ2-3, the V gene TRBV29-1; 13 bases agree with TRBD2. The germline V gene encodes CDR1 SQVTM and CDR2 ANQGSEA. The trim removed 6 bases at V and 8 bases at J, leaving 8 bases unmatched. The CDR3 is 14 residues long. CDR3 nucleotide sequence: TGCAGCGTGAGGACTAGCGGGAGTGTGGGTACGCAGTATTTT. It is translated as CSVRTSGSVGTQYF.

The chain couples TRBV25-1 to TRBJ1-1; 10 bases agree with TRBD1. The germline V gene encodes CDR1 MGHDK and CDR2 SYGVNS. The CDR3 runs to 15 residues. V lost 8 bases to trimming and J lost 4 bases; unmatched junction nucleotides: 10. The CDR3 protein is CASQTGGASGTEAFF. The CDR3 DNA follows: TGTGCCAGCCAGACAGGGGGCGCCTCCGGCACTGAAGCTTTCTTT.

This chain connects TRBV4-1 to TRBJ1-2, with D tentatively TRBD1 (6 bases). V was clipped by 3 bases and J by 4 bases, with 12 bases between them. This CDR3 contains 14 residues. CDR1 MGHRA and CDR2 YSYEKL come from the germline V gene. The CDR3 DNA is TGCGCCAGCAGCCACCAGGGGAGGGCCTATGGCTACACCTTC. Protein sequence: CASSHQGRAYGYTF.

The chain carries TRBV19 and TRBJ2-1; 12 nucleotides match TRBD2. CDR1 is LNHDA, CDR2 SQIVND, per germline (reference sequence). The CDR3 sequence is 18 residues long. V was pared by 0 bases and J by 6 bases, with 9 bases of the junction left unmatched. The CDR3 sequence: CASSIDWRLAGGTNEQFF. CDR3 bases: TGTGCCAGTAGTATAGATTGGCGGCTAGCGGGAGGGACCAATGAGCAGTTCTTC.